This is a list of T cell receptor beta chains from one sample in a study of blood T cell repertoires in COVID-19. TCRdb keeps only in-frame clones here, not all; method: immunoSEQ multiplex PCR. This table has some 75,000 clones, over 75% appearing once. Sequencing was carried out using peripheral blood. The receptors derive from a man in his sixties or seventies with active or convalescent COVID-19. Both conserved end residues are part of each CDR3. The D gene is left open where the match is weak. The listing skips clone size in some rows; elsewhere it reads once, few, many or a size class.

NA,TRBJ1-4,TRBV28,TRBD1,TGTGCCAGCACCGGGACAGCCCGTAATGAAAAACTGTTTTTT,CASTGTARNEKLFF
once,TRBJ1-1,TRBV5-1,TRBD1,TGCGCCAGCAGCTTGCCACGGACAGGGATGAACACTGAAGCTTTCTTT,CASSLPRTGMNTEAFF
NA,TRBJ1-2,TRBV30,NA,TGTGCCTGGAGTCCGTTACAGGCGATAGCTAACTATGGCTACACCTTC,CAWSPLQAIANYGYTF
NA,TRBJ2-5,TRBV19,NA,TGTGCCAGTAGTACCGGGACTCCCAGAGGGACCCAGTACTTC,CASSTGTPRGTQYF
NA,TRBJ1-1,TRBV10-1,NA,TGCGCCAGCAGTGTGCTGAAGGGGACTGAAGCTTTCTTT,CASSVLKGTEAFF
once,TRBJ1-4,TRBV27,TRBD1,TGTGCCAGCAGTTTATCATGGGGACAGGGGTGGGAAAAACTGTTTTTT,CASSLSWGQGWEKLFF
NA,TRBJ1-2,TRBV27,TRBD1,TGTGCCAGCAGTAAGGACAGGGGAAACTATGGCTACACCTTC,CASSKDRGNYGYTF
NA,TRBJ2-7,TRBV11-2,TRBD1,TGTGCCAGCAGCAGAACCCGGGACAGGGGTTACGAGCAGTACTTC,CASSRTRDRGYEQYF
NA,TRBJ2-7,TRBV6-5,TRBD1,TGTGCCAGCAGTCGCCCGGGACAGGGGGTTGACGAGCAGTACTTC,CASSRPGQGVDEQYF
NA,TRBJ2-1,TRBV6-1,TRBD2,TGTGCCAGCAGTGAAATGGGAGCGGGGATCTACAATGAGCAGTTCTTC,CASSEMGAGIYNEQFF
NA,TRBJ1-1,TRBV13,TRBD1,TGTGCCAGCAGCTTCGGACAGGTTCACACTGAAGCTTTCTTT,CASSFGQVHTEAFF
once,TRBJ2-5,TRBV18,NA,TGTGCCAGCTCACCGGACATCAAAGAGACCCAGTACTTC,CASSPDIKETQYF
NA,TRBJ1-5,TRBV4-1,NA,TGCGCCAGCAGCCAAGGATCGACGGGGAATCAGCCCCAGCATTTT,CASSQGSTGNQPQHF
NA,TRBJ1-6,TRBV30,TRBD1,TGTGCCTGGGAGACAGGGGGCTTTTCACCCCTCCACTTT,CAWETGGFSPLHF
NA,TRBJ2-5,TRBV9,NA,TGTGCCAGCAGCCCACGACTGAGCGGAGAGACCCAGTACTTC,CASSPRLSGETQYF
NA,TRBJ2-5,TRBV6-5,TRBD1,TGTGCCAGCCGGAGACAGGGAATATATCAAGAGACCCAGTACTTC,CASRRQGIYQETQYF
NA,TRBJ2-3,TRBV6-4,TRBD2,TGTGCCAGCAGTGCTTTAGCGGGGGGTCCCACAGATACGCAGTATTTT,CASSALAGGPTDTQYF
NA,TRBJ2-7,TRBV11-3,NA,TGTGCCAGCAGCTTAGATAGATACGAGCAGTACTTC,CASSLDRYEQYF
NA,TRBJ1-2,TRBV7-2,NA,TGTGCCAGCAGACTCGGGGGACGGGTCCCCTATGGCTACACCTTC,CASRLGGRVPYGYTF
NA,TRBJ2-1,TRBV2,NA,TGTGCCAGCAGTGATCCCCCGGGTGAGCAGTTCTTC,CASSDPPGEQFF
NA,TRBJ2-3,TRBV3-1/TRBV3-2,NA,TGTGCCAGCAGCCAAGTGATCACTAGCACAGATACGCAGTATTTT,CASSQVITSTDTQYF
NA,TRBJ2-1,TRBV7-9,NA,TGTGCCAGCAGCTCGCAGGGAGGTGAGCAGTTCTTC,CASSSQGGEQFF
NA,TRBJ2-7,TRBV7-9,TRBD1,TGTGCCAGCAGCTTATCCAGGACAGGGGGCCACGAGCAGTACTTC,CASSLSRTGGHEQYF
few,TRBJ2-7,TRBV19,TRBD1,TGTGCCAGTAGTCCTCAACAGGGGCTACACTCCTACGAGCAGTACTTC,CASSPQQGLHSYEQYF
NA,TRBJ1-2,TRBV5-5,TRBD1,TGTGCCAGCAGCGTTGGCTTGGGTGGGGGACAGTTAACGGGCTACACCTTC,CASSVGLGGGQLTGYTF
few,TRBJ1-2,TRBV6-1,TRBD1,TGTGCCAGCAGTGCCGGGGGCAACAGGGGAGGCCGTGGCTACACCTTC,CASSAGGNRGGRGYTF
NA,TRBJ1-5,TRBV6-5,NA,TGTGCCAGCAGCTTGACCAGGGTGGACAATCAGCCCCAGCATTTT,CASSLTRVDNQPQHF
NA,TRBJ1-2,TRBV7-8,TRBD1,TGTGCCAGCAGCTTAGGGACAGGGGAAAACTATGGCTACACCTTC,CASSLGTGENYGYTF
once,TRBJ1-4,TRBV3-1/TRBV3-2,NA,TGTGCCAGCAGCCAAGGGACAAGTCGAAAACTGTTTTTT,CASSQGTSRKLFF
NA,TRBJ2-3,TRBV7-8,NA,TGTGCCAGCAGCTCCGGACTGCCCAACACAGATACGCAGTATTTT,CASSSGLPNTDTQYF
NA,TRBJ2-2,TRBV3-1/TRBV3-2,NA,TGTGCCAGCAGCCAGAGGGTTCTTGCTGCCGGGGAGCTGTTTTTT,CASSQRVLAAGELFF
NA,TRBJ1-5,TRBV19,NA,TGTGCCAGTAGCGGGCAGGGTGGTCAGCCCCAGCATTTT,CASSGQGGQPQHF
NA,TRBJ1-1,TRBV4-2,NA,TGTGCCAGCAGCCAAGTGCCAGGGGAATCGCGAACTGAAGCTTTCTTT,CASSQVPGESRTEAFF
few,TRBJ2-1,TRBV11-2,NA,TGTGCCAGCAGCTTAGACCAACGGGAGTGGGGTGAGCAGTTCTTC,CASSLDQREWGEQFF
once,TRBJ2-2,TRBV5-1,NA,TGCGCCAGCAGCCTTGTAGACACCGGGGAGCTGTTTTTT,CASSLVDTGELFF
NA,TRBJ2-5,TRBV3-1/TRBV3-2,TRBD2,TGTGCCAGCAGCCTCAGGGCCAGCGGGGGTGGAGGGACCCAGTACTTC,CASSLRASGGGGTQYF
NA,TRBJ2-7,TRBV19,NA,TGTGCCAGTAGTATTCAGACAGGCTCCGGATACGAGCAGTACTTC,CASSIQTGSGYEQYF
NA,TRBJ2-7,TRBV6-5,TRBD1,TGTGCCAGCAGTCTATTCATTGGACAGGGCGGCGAGCAGTACTTC,CASSLFIGQGGEQYF
NA,TRBJ1-2,TRBV5-1,NA,TGCGCCAGCTCTCAGGAGGGGTTGCGTGGCTACACCTTC,CASSQEGLRGYTF
NA,TRBJ2-1,TRBV10-2,TRBD2,TGCGCCAGCAGTGATAGGCGGGAGTCGGGGGAGCAGTTCTTC,CASSDRRESGEQFF
NA,TRBJ1-4,TRBV2,TRBD1,TGTGCCAGCAGGGCCACAGGGGATTCAGATGAAAAACTGTTTTTT,CASRATGDSDEKLFF
NA,TRBJ1-4,TRBV3-1/TRBV3-2,NA,TGTGCCAGCAGCCAATCAGGACAACCGAATGAAAAACTGTTTTTT,CASSQSGQPNEKLFF
NA,TRBJ2-5,TRBV30,TRBD2,TGTGCCTGGTCTAGCGGGATCCAAGAGACCCAGTACTTC,CAWSSGIQETQYF
NA,TRBJ2-1,TRBV7-9,NA,TGTGCCAGCAGCTTGGGGGCCTTTGGGAGCGCTGAGCAGTTCTTC,CASSLGAFGSAEQFF
NA,TRBJ2-7,TRBV2,TRBD1,TGTGCCAGCAGTACAGGGGCGGGCGAGCAGTACTTC,CASSTGAGEQYF
NA,TRBJ1-2,TRBV10-2,NA,TGCGCCAGCACAACCGCCCCACAGGGAGGGTATGGCTACACCTTC,CASTTAPQGGYGYTF
few,TRBJ2-1,TRBV5-1,NA,TGCGCCAGCAGCTTGGGGGACTTGGGGTTCATTGAGCAGTTCTTC,CASSLGDLGFIEQFF
NA,TRBJ2-2,TRBV5-1,NA,TGCGCCAGCAGCTTGTCACCCAGAACCTCAACCGGGGAGCTGTTTTTT,CASSLSPRTSTGELFF
NA,TRBJ2-3,TRBV7-3,TRBD1,TGTGCCAGCAGCCAAGGACAGGGAACAGATACGCAGTATTTT,CASSQGQGTDTQYF
NA,TRBJ1-5,TRBV29-1,TRBD1,TGCAGCGTACGGACAGGCGGGAGCAATCAGCCCCAGCATTTT,CSVRTGGSNQPQHF
NA,TRBJ2-7,TRBV7-2,NA,TGTGCCAGCAGCCTTAGCGGAGCACCCTACGAGCAGTACTTC,CASSLSGAPYEQYF